This T cell receptor beta chain was documented in a study of blood T cell repertoires in COVID-19 (dated by TCRdb to about 2020). For the wider study: Samples from collaborators originated in the United States, Italy and Spain and spanned both the acute and convalescent phases of COVID-19. The prospective study material was composed of cDNA or gDNA derived from T cells, B-cell-depleted T cells, or PBMCs. Deeply sampled blood TCRbeta repertoires from subjects exposed to, actively infected with, or recovered from COVID-19 were included in the dataset. The repertoires were made available in a free public database intended to serve as a resource for research on the immune response to SARS-CoV-2. The samples were drawn from two sources: the first 160 participants of the ongoing ImmuneRACE study, and 950 to 1,500 subjects contributed by 6 global collaborators. A de-identified subject ID, COVID-19 status, age in years and sex were almost always included in the sample metadata. Where available, HLA class I and class II types were taken from metadata supplied by the sample provider and were not determined by assay-based typing. Overall study outcomes, separate from this receptor: How much clinical and demographic metadata was included differed by source and by participant, and the metadata was provided uncurated.

Whole blood was collected in K2EDTA tubes by collaborating institutions according to the institutions' own protocols. Collaborator samples were shipped for TCRbeta analysis as frozen whole blood, isolated PBMCs, or DNA extracted from either sample type. About this clone itself: Its antigen remains unidentified. No base quality information exists; no much larger clone differs at one position.

TCRbeta CDR3 regions were amplified from genomic DNA by means of the immunoSEQ Assay, a bias-controlled multiplex PCR. Per the source publication's procedure: The number of nucleated cells in each sample was estimated by amplification of reference gene primers within the assay. To quantify the absolute abundance of each unique TCRbeta CDR3 rearrangement, sequence reads were collapsed and filtered. For each sample, productive Simpson clonality was calculated as the square root of Simpson's diversity index over productive rearrangements. This is the immuneACCESS table as TCRdb keeps it, with only in-frame sequences that have V and J called. A part of the clones is gone; compared with another copy, unresolved V genes explain less than half, and the rest is unexplained. V and J calls and clone size are given by that table; D and trimming were obtained from the DNA. The sample contains approximately 210,000 clones, roughly 94% of them found a single time. 0.95% to 1.5% of the sample goes to the ten largest clones.

CDR1 and CDR2 (SGHTA, FQGNSA) derive from the germline V gene. From cysteine to phenylalanine, the CDR3 is 13 amino acids long. The sequence is cut down to CDR3 DNA, 39 bases in frame from base 1. A distance of 14 bases separates the germline ends of V and J, which lose 4 bases and 8 bases respectively. The source material was peripheral blood. The sequence links TRBV7-2 to TRBJ1-2; the best D guess is TRBD1, with 6 bases matching. This clonotype originated in a man younger than 45 with acute or convalescent COVID-19. The CDR3 corresponds to CASSSDSFVGYTF. The DNA reads as follows: TGTGCCAGCAGCTCGGACAGCTTTGTCGGCTACACCTTC.